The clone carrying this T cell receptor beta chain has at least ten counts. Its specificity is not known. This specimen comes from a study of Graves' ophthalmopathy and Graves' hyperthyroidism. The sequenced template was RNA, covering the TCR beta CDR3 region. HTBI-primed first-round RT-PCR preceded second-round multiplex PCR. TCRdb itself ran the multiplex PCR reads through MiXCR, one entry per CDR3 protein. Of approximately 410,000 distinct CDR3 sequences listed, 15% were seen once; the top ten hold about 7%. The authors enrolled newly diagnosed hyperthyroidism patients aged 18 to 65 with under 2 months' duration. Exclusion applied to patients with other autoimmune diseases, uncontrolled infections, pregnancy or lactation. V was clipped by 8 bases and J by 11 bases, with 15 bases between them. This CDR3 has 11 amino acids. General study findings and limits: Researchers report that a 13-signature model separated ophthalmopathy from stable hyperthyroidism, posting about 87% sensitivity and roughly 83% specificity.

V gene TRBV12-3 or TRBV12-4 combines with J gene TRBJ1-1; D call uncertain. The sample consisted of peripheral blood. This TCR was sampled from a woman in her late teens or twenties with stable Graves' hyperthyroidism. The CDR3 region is CASSRAARAFF. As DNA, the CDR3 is TGTGCCAGCTCTAGGGCAGCCAGGGCTTTCTTT.